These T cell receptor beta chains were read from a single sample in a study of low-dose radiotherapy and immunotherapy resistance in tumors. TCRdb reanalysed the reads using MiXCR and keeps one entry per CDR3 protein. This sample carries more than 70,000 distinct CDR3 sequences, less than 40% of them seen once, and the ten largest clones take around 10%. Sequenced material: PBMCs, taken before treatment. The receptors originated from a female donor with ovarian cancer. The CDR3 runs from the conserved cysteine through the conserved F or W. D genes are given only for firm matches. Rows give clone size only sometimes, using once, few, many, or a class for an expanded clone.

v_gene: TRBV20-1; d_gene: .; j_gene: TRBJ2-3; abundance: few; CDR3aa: CSARGPGDTDTQYF; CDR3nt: TGCAGTGCTAGAGGCCCGGGGGACACAGATACGCAGTATTTT
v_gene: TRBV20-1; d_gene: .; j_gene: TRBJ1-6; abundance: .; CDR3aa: CSARGQRDSPLHF; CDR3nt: TGCAGTGCTAGGGGGCAGCGGGATTCACCCCTCCACTTT
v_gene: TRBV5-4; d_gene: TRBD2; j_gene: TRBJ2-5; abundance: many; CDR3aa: CASSLGLAGDETQYF; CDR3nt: TGTGCCAGCAGCTTGGGGCTAGCGGGGGATGAGACCCAGTACTTC
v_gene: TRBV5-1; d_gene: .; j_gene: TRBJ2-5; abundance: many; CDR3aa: CASSSNLEGETQYF; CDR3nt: TGCGCCAGCAGCTCCAACCTGGAGGGGGAGACCCAGTACTTC
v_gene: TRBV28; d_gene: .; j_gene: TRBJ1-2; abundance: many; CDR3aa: CASSLHRQMSNYGYTF; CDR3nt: TGTGCCAGCAGTTTACACCGACAGATGTCTAACTATGGCTACACCTTC
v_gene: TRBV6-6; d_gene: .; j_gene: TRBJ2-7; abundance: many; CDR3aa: CASSYGGATYEQYF; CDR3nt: TGTGCCAGCAGTTACGGGGGTGCAACCTACGAGCAGTACTTC
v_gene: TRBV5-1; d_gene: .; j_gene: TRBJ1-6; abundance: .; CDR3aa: CASSETSLNNSPLHF; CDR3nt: TGCGCCAGCAGCGAGACATCCCTCAATAATTCACCCCTCCACTTT
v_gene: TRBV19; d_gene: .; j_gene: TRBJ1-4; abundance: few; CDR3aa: CASSIGASDEKLFF; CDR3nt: TGTGCCAGTAGTATAGGGGCCTCGGATGAAAAACTGTTTTTT
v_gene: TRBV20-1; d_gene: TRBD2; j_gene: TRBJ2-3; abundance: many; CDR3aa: CSARSLAGRSDTQYF; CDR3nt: TGCAGTGCTAGAAGTCTAGCGGGACGATCAGATACGCAGTATTTT
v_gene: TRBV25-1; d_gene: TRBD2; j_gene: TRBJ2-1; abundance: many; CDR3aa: CASSTEGLVGNEQFF; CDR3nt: TGTGCCAGCAGTACAGAGGGACTAGTAGGGAATGAGCAGTTCTTC
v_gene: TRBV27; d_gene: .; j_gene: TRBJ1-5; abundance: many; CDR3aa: CASSSQGGNQPQHF; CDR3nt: TGTGCCAGCAGCAGTCAGGGTGGCAATCAGCCCCAGCATTTT
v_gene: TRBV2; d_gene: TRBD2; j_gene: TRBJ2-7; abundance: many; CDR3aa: CATRYRRGGLYEQYF; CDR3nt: TGTGCGACGCGCTATCGCCGGGGGGGGCTGTACGAGCAGTACTTC
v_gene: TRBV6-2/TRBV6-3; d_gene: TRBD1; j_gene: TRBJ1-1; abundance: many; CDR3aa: CASSYWTGSMNTEAFF; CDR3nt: TGTGCCAGCAGTTATTGGACAGGGTCCATGAACACTGAAGCTTTCTTT
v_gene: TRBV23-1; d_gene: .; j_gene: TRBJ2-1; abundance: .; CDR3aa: CASSRRDIQFF; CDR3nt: TGCGCCAGCAGTCGAAGGGATATACAGTTCTTC
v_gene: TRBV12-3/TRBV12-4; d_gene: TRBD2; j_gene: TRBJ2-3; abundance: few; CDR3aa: CASSQGASGGLSTDTQYF; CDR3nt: TGTGCCAGCAGCCAAGGTGCTAGCGGGGGCCTAAGCACAGATACGCAGTATTTT
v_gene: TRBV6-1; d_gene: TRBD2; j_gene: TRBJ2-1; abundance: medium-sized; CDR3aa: CASSEWGLERGGQFF; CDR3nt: TGTGCCAGCAGTGAATGGGGGTTAGAGCGGGGAGGGCAGTTCTTC
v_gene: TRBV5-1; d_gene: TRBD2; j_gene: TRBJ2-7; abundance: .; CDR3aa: CASSPERGAYEQYF; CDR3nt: TGCGCCAGCAGCCCGGAGCGGGGGGCCTACGAGCAGTACTTC
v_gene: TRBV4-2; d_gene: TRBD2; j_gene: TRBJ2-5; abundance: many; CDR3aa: CASSQVKREFQETQYF; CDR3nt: TGTGCCAGCAGCCAAGTTAAGCGGGAGTTTCAAGAGACCCAGTACTTC
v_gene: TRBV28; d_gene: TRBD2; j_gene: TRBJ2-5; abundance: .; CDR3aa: CASSFEAGGQETQYF; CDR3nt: TGTGCCAGCAGTTTCGAAGCGGGAGGGCAGGAGACCCAGTACTTC
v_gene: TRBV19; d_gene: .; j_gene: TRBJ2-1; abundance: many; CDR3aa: CASSTGTTSYNEQFF; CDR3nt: TGTGCCAGTAGCACCGGGACGACCTCCTACAATGAGCAGTTCTTC
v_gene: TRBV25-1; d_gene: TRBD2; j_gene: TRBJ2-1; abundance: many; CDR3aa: CASSALAGASYNEQFF; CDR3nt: TGTGCCAGCAGTGCCCTAGCGGGAGCCTCCTACAATGAGCAGTTCTTC
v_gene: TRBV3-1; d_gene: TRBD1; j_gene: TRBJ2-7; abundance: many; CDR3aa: CASSQGTGKYEQYF; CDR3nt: TGTGCCAGCAGCCAGGGGACAGGGAAGTACGAGCAGTACTTC
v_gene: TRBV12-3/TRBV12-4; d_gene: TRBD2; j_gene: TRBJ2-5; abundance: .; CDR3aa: CASSVGLAGGETQYF; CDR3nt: TGTGCCAGCAGTGTAGGGCTAGCGGGAGGGGAGACCCAGTACTTC
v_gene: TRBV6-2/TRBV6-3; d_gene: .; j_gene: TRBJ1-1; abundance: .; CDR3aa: CASSAQDLGTEAFF; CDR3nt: TGTGCCAGCAGTGCCCAGGACCTTGGTACTGAAGCTTTCTTT
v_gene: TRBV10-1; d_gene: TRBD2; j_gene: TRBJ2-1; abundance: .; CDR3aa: CASSVSSGSLSYNEQFF; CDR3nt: TGCGCCAGCAGTGTTTCTAGCGGGAGCCTCTCCTACAATGAGCAGTTCTTC
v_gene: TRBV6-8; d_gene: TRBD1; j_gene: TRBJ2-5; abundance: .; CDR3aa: CASSSGTAKETQYF; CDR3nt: TGTGCCAGTTCTTCCGGGACAGCCAAAGAGACCCAGTACTTC
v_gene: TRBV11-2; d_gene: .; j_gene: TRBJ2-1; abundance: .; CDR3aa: CASSSDPNYYNEQFF; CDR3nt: TGTGCCAGCAGCTCCGACCCTAACTATTACAATGAGCAGTTCTTC
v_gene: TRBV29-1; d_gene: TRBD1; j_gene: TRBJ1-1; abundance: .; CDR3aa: CSVAGGGTEAFF; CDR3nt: TGCAGCGTTGCAGGGGGCGGAACTGAAGCTTTCTTT
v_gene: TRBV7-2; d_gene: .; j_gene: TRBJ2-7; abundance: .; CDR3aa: CASSPRWQPYEQYF; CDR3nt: TGTGCCAGCAGCCCTAGGTGGCAACCCTACGAGCAGTACTTC
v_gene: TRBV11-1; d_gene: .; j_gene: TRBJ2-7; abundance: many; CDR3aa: CASSLGPARSSEQYF; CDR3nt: TGTGCCAGCAGCTTAGGGCCCGCGAGGTCTAGCGAGCAGTACTTC
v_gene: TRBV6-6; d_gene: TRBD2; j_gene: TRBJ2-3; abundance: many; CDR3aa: CASSGLAGGTDTQYF; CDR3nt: TGTGCCAGCAGTGGACTAGCGGGAGGCACAGATACGCAGTATTTT
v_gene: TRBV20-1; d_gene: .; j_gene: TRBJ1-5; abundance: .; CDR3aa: CSARRQNQPQHF; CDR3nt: TGCAGTGCTCGAAGACAGAATCAGCCCCAGCATTTT
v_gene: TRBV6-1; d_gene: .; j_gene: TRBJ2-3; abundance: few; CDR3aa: CASRETPQNTQYF; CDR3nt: TGTGCCAGCAGGGAAACCCCACAGAATACGCAGTATTTT
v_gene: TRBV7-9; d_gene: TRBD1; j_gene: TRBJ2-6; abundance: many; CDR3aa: CASSPTGANSGANVLTF; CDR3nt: TGTGCCAGCAGCCCGACAGGGGCGAACTCTGGGGCCAACGTCCTGACTTTC
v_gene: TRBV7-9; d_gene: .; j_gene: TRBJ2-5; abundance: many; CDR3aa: CASSFQQGPRETQYF; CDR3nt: TGTGCCAGCAGCTTTCAACAGGGCCCGCGGGAGACCCAGTACTTC
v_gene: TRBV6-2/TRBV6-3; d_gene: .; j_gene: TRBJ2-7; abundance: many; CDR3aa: CASTDRMEEQYF; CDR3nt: TGTGCCAGTACGGACAGAATGGAAGAGCAGTACTTC
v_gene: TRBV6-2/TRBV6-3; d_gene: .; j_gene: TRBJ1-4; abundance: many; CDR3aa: CASSRQWKQEKLFF; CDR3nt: TGTGCCAGCAGCCGACAATGGAAACAGGAAAAACTGTTTTTT
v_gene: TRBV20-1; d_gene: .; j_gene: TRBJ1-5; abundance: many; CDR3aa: CSASLSGNQPQHF; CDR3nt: TGCAGTGCTAGTCTATCGGGAAATCAGCCCCAGCATTTT
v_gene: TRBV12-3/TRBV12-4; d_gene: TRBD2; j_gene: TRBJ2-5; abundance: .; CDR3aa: CASTSRGREAQETQYF; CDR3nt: TGTGCCAGCACCTCCCGGGGGCGGGAGGCCCAAGAGACCCAGTACTTC
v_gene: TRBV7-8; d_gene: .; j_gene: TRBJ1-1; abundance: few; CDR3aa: CASSLEAEGTEAFF; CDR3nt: TGTGCCAGCAGCTTAGAAGCCGAGGGCACTGAAGCTTTCTTT
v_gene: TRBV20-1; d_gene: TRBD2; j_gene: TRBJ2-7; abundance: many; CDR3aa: CSARGGGSGRGAYEQYF; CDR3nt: TGCAGTGCTAGAGGGGGGGGTAGCGGCCGTGGGGCGTACGAGCAGTACTTC
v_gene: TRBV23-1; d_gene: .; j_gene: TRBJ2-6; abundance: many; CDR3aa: CASSPRLEEGSGANVLTF; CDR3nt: TGCGCCAGCAGTCCTAGGTTGGAGGAGGGCTCTGGGGCCAACGTCCTGACTTTC
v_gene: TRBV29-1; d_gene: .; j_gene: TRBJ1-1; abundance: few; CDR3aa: CSVTLANTEAFF; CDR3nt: TGCAGCGTTACGCTTGCGAACACTGAAGCTTTCTTT
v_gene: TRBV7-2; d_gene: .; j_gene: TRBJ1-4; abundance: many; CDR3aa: CASTFTGTTNEKLFF; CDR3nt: TGTGCCAGCACCTTCACCGGGACAACTAATGAAAAACTGTTTTTT
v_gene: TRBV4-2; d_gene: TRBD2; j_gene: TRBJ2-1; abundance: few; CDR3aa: CASSPSALSGRAVSSSYNEQFF; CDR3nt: TGTGCCAGCAGCCCCTCGGCTCTTTCCGGGAGGGCCGTATCGAGCTCCTACAATGAGCAGTTCTTC
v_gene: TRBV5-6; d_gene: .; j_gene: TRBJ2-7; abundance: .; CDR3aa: CASSPGPAGEQYF; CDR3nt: TGTGCCAGCAGCCCAGGACCCGCGGGGGAGCAGTACTTC
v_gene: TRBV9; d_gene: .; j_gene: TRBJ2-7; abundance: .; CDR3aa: CASSVYLGYEQYF; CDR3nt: TGTGCCAGCAGCGTATACCTGGGCTACGAGCAGTACTTC
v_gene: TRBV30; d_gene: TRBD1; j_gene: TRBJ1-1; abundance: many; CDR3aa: CAWSAPDRGTEAFF; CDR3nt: TGTGCCTGGAGTGCCCCGGACAGGGGCACTGAAGCTTTCTTT
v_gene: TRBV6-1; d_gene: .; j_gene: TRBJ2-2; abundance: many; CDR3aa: CASSAQGTGELFF; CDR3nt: TGTGCCAGCAGTGCCCAGGGTACCGGGGAGCTGTTTTTT
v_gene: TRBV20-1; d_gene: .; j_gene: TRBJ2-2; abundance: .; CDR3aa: CSAREATRTNTGELFF; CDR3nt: TGCAGTGCTAGAGAAGCGACTAGGACGAACACCGGGGAGCTGTTTTTT
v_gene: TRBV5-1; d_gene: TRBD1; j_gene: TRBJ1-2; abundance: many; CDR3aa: CASSATDRTGGYGYTF; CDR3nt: TGCGCCAGCAGCGCTACCGATCGGACAGGGGGCTATGGCTACACCTTC
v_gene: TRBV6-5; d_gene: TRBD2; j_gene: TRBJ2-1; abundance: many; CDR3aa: CASSRGGGPVNEQFF; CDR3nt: TGTGCCAGCTCACGGGGGGGCGGACCCGTCAATGAGCAGTTCTTC
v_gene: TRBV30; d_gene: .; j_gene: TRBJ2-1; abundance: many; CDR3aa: CAWRLRLTGVGYNEQFF; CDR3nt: TGTGCCTGGAGACTACGTTTAACGGGGGTTGGCTACAATGAGCAGTTCTTC
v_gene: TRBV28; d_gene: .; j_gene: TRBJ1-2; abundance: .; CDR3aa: CASTYRSFGRGYGYTF; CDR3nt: TGTGCCAGCACCTATCGGAGTTTTGGGCGAGGCTATGGCTACACCTTC
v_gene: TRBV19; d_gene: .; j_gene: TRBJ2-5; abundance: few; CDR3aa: CASSIIAAGGHQETQYF; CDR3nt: TGTGCCAGTAGTATTATTGCGGCAGGGGGGCACCAAGAGACCCAGTACTTC
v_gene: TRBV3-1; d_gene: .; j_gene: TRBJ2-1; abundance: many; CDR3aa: CASSQGETARYNEQFF; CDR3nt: TGTGCCAGCAGCCAAGGGGAGACAGCGCGATACAATGAGCAGTTCTTC
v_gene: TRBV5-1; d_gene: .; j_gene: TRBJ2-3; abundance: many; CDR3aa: CASRGASDTQYF; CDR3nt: TGCGCCAGCAGGGGGGCTTCAGATACGCAGTATTTT
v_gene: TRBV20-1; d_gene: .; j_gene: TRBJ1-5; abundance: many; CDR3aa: CSASLFTYSNQPQHF; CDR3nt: TGCAGTGCTAGCCTTTTCACTTATAGCAATCAGCCCCAGCATTTT
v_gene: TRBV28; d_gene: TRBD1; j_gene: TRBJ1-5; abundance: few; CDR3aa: CASSPLQGAPANQPQHF; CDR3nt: TGTGCCAGCAGCCCTCTTCAGGGGGCCCCAGCGAATCAGCCCCAGCATTTT